This T cell receptor (beta chain) was recorded in a study of cytomegalovirus exposure and HLA in healthy donors. Study-level findings and limits: In a later analysis, at a false discovery rate of 0.05, roughly 17,000 TCR beta sequences matched HLA alleles. Altogether, 150 to 200 TCR beta chains were recorded as cytomegalovirus-associated.

Primers included in the PCR were 60 Vbeta and 13 Jbeta primers. Method: immunoSEQ multiplex PCR; TCRdb's copy keeps in-frame clones and lacks some. There are approximately 110,000 clones in the sample; 70% to 85% occur only once, and over 10% lies in the top ten. The CDR3 is 19 amino acids. Germline-derived CDR1 and CDR2 are SGHVS and FNYEAQ. V dropped 6 bases and J dropped 3; count of bases not matched to a gene: 19. In this sample, this clone turned up a few times. Its target is unknown. Sequenced: PBMCs. This clonotype was sampled from a woman in her 40s in good health and CMV-seropositive. The V call is TRBV7-6, the J call TRBJ2-3, with 9 bases lining up with TRBD1. CDR3 coding DNA: TGTGCCAGCAGTCCCATCCGGGACAGGGATAGTCGGGGGACAGATACGCAGTATTTT. This gives the protein CASSPIRDRDSRGTDTQYF.